A selection of T cell receptor beta chains follows, all from one sample in a study of early T cells in non-severe SARS-CoV-2 infection. MiXCR was run by TCRdb on the 5' RACE reads, yielding one entry per CDR3 protein. The repertoire holds 75,000 to 80,000 distinct CDR3 sequences, with 10% to 12% as singletons. This specimen consisted of whole blood, obtained at baseline. These receptors all stem from an adult who was a healthcare worker with PCR-confirmed SARS-CoV-2 infection or an uninfected control (not recorded which). CDR3s include the opening cysteine and the closing phenylalanine or tryptophan. The D gene is left open where the match is weak. Rows give clone size only sometimes, using once, few, many, or a class for an expanded clone.

CASSPPTYEQYF | TGTGCCAGCAGTCCGCCCACCTACGAGCAGTACTTC | many | . | TRBJ2-7 | TRBV28
CASSYAGRNKGDYTF | TGTGCCAGCAGTTACGCCGGACGAAATAAGGGTGACTACACCTTC | few | . | TRBJ1-2 | TRBV12-3/TRBV12-4
CASSLAYQETQYF | TGTGCCAGCAGTTTAGCGTACCAAGAGACCCAGTACTTC | few | . | TRBJ2-5 | TRBV27
CASSLLTGGEQYF | TGTGCCAGCAGCTTATTGACAGGGGGCGAGCAGTACTTC | many | TRBD1 | TRBJ2-7 | TRBV7-3
CASTGTVNQPQHF | TGTGCCTCCACGGGGACGGTCAATCAGCCCCAGCATTTT | . | . | TRBJ1-5 | TRBV19
CASDQTPGYHEQYF | TGTGCCAGCGACCAAACCCCCGGGTACCACGAGCAGTACTTC | . | . | TRBJ2-7 | TRBV7-9
CASSSPRGQNLLPKNIQYF | TGTGCCAGCAGCTCGCCCAGGGGGCAGAACCTTCTTCCCAAAAACATTCAGTACTTC | . | TRBD1 | TRBJ2-4 | TRBV7-9
CASSLAGPSNEQFF | TGTGCCAGCAGCTTAGCAGGGCCCAGCAATGAGCAGTTCTTC | . | . | TRBJ2-1 | TRBV11-2
CSVERQAETQYF | TGCAGCGTTGAGCGACAGGCGGAGACCCAGTACTTC | few | . | TRBJ2-5 | TRBV29-1
CSARGTGDTEAFF | TGCAGTGCTAGAGGGACAGGGGACACTGAAGCTTTCTTT | many | TRBD1 | TRBJ1-1 | TRBV20-1
CASASGRGQPQHF | TGTGCCAGCGCATCAGGAAGGGGACAGCCCCAGCATTTT | . | . | TRBJ1-5 | TRBV6-1
CSAPQQGFNEQFF | TGCAGTGCTCCTCAACAGGGTTTCAATGAGCAGTTCTTC | many | . | TRBJ2-1 | TRBV20-1
CASSLEETGGQPQHF | TGTGCCAGCAGCTTAGAGGAGACAGGGGGTCAGCCCCAGCATTTT | many | TRBD1 | TRBJ1-5 | TRBV7-2
CASSQGRGAGELFF | TGTGCCAGCAGCCAAGGACGGGGTGCCGGGGAGCTGTTTTTT | many | . | TRBJ2-2 | TRBV14
CAISESRDPREDTQYF | TGTGCCATCAGTGAGTCCCGGGACCCACGGGAAGATACGCAGTATTTT | . | . | TRBJ2-3 | TRBV10-3
CASSLFGERNYGYTF | TGCGCCAGCAGCTTGTTTGGGGAGCGCAACTATGGCTACACCTTC | many | . | TRBJ1-2 | TRBV5-1
CVSTQGVQGFETQYF | TGTGTCAGCACCCAAGGGGTACAGGGATTTGAGACCCAGTACTTC | . | . | TRBJ2-5 | TRBV3-1
CASSSRESPETQYF | TGTGCCAGCAGCTCTCGGGAATCGCCAGAGACCCAGTACTTC | few | . | TRBJ2-5 | TRBV5-4
CSVWYNEQFF | TGCAGCGTCTGGTACAATGAGCAGTTCTTC | once | . | TRBJ2-1 | TRBV29-1
CASSYTDGPPYNEQFF | TGTGCCAGCAGTTACACGGACGGACCTCCATACAATGAGCAGTTCTTC | few | . | TRBJ2-1 | TRBV6-1
CASSLGGRGTKVDTEAFF | TGTGCCAGCAGTTTAGGTGGCAGGGGGACGAAGGTGGACACTGAAGCTTTCTTT | . | TRBD1 | TRBJ1-1 | TRBV12-3/TRBV12-4
CATSRDPGMNTEAFF | TGTGCCACCAGCAGAGATCCGGGGATGAACACTGAAGCTTTCTTT | few | . | TRBJ1-1 | TRBV15
CASSLGRMGYGYTF | TGTGCCAGCAGTTTGGGTAGGATGGGCTATGGCTACACCTTC | . | . | TRBJ1-2 | TRBV12-3/TRBV12-4
CASLTSWGPETQYF | TGTGCCAGCCTAACTAGCTGGGGGCCAGAGACCCAGTACTTC | . | . | TRBJ2-5 | TRBV6-2/TRBV6-3
CASSYSGTGGRETQYF | TGTGCCAGCAGTTATTCGGGGACAGGAGGGCGCGAGACCCAGTACTTC | . | TRBD1 | TRBJ2-5 | TRBV28
CASSRTSGVQETQYF | TGCGCCAGCAGCCGGACTAGCGGGGTTCAAGAGACCCAGTACTTC | many | TRBD2 | TRBJ2-5 | TRBV5-1
CSVEDQETQYF | TGCAGCGTTGAAGACCAAGAGACCCAGTACTTC | few | . | TRBJ2-5 | TRBV29-1
CASSMFRGLNQPQHF | TGTGCCAGTAGTATGTTCAGGGGCCTCAATCAGCCCCAGCATTTT | few | . | TRBJ1-5 | TRBV19
CASSEDHWNEQYF | TGTGCCAGCAGTGAAGACCACTGGAACGAGCAGTACTTC | . | . | TRBJ2-7 | TRBV2
CSSSSGTVTSGRETQYF | TGCAGCTCAAGCAGCGGGACGGTTACTTCGGGGCGAGAGACCCAGTACTTC | . | TRBD2 | TRBJ2-5 | TRBV29-1
CASSFPGGIPEAFF | TGTGCCAGCAGCTTCCCCGGGGGAATTCCTGAAGCTTTCTTT | many | . | TRBJ1-1 | TRBV5-4
CAWSARDRGLESGELFF | TGTGCCTGGAGTGCCCGGGACAGGGGGCTCGAGTCCGGGGAGCTGTTTTTT | many | TRBD1 | TRBJ2-2 | TRBV30
CASRGGIVTQYF | TGTGCCAGCCGGGGGGGCATCGTGACCCAGTACTTC | . | TRBD2 | TRBJ2-5 | TRBV28
CASSRNRVDYTF | TGTGCCAGCAGTCGCAACAGGGTCGACTACACCTTC | many | . | TRBJ1-2 | TRBV6-2/TRBV6-3
CASSYRGSNSPLHF | TGTGCCAGCAGTTATAGAGGGTCAAATTCACCCCTCCACTTT | few | . | TRBJ1-6 | TRBV6-6
CASKSDSFGEKLFF | TGTGCCAGCAAATCGGACAGTTTTGGGGAAAAACTGTTTTTT | many | . | TRBJ1-4 | TRBV6-5
CASSSRTGVRTDTQYF | TGTGCCAGCAGCTCTAGGACCGGGGTTCGCACAGATACGCAGTATTTT | . | . | TRBJ2-3 | TRBV7-8
CASSANRAQSYGYTF | TGTGCCAGCAGCGCTAACAGGGCCCAATCCTATGGCTACACCTTC | few | . | TRBJ1-2 | TRBV7-9
CASSFGAYGYTF | TGTGCCAGCAGCTTTGGGGCCTATGGCTACACCTTC | many | . | TRBJ1-2 | TRBV13
CASSFPDRGLLDYGYTF | TGTGCCAGCAGTTTTCCGGACAGGGGGCTATTGGACTATGGCTACACCTTC | few | TRBD1 | TRBJ1-2 | TRBV12-3/TRBV12-4
CASRQDRPVAEKLFF | TGTGCCAGCAGGCAGGACAGGCCGGTAGCTGAAAAACTGTTTTTT | . | TRBD1 | TRBJ1-4 | TRBV6-6
CASEVGLETQYF | TGTGCCAGCGAGGTGGGACTGGAGACCCAGTACTTC | few | . | TRBJ2-5 | TRBV2
CASSWDAGGQRDTQYF | TGTGCCAGCAGCTGGGACGCGGGGGGGCAGAGAGATACGCAGTATTTT | many | TRBD2 | TRBJ2-3 | TRBV7-2
CASSFTGGGNEKLFF | TGTGCCAGCAGCTTTACAGGGGGCGGCAATGAAAAACTGTTTTTT | . | TRBD1 | TRBJ1-4 | TRBV5-8
CASSSGFEPLHF | TGTGCCAGCAGTTCCGGATTTGAACCCCTCCACTTT | . | . | TRBJ1-6 | TRBV12-3/TRBV12-4
CASSVSGSSYNEQFF | TGTGCCAGCAGCGTTAGCGGTAGCTCCTACAATGAGCAGTTCTTC | many | . | TRBJ2-1 | TRBV9
CAISESTGALGEAFF | TGTGCCATCAGTGAGTCGACAGGCGCTTTAGGTGAAGCTTTCTTT | many | . | TRBJ1-1 | TRBV10-3
CSVQRSPGSNQPQHF | TGCAGCGTTCAACGATCCCCCGGGAGCAATCAGCCCCAGCATTTT | few | . | TRBJ1-5 | TRBV29-1
CASRSNWGTDTQYF | TGTGCCTCACGATCGAATTGGGGCACAGATACGCAGTATTTT | . | . | TRBJ2-3 | TRBV30
CSAQWWLPPAVGAQYF | TGCAGTGCTCAATGGTGGCTCCCGCCCGCCGTCGGGGCGCAGTATTTT | . | . | TRBJ2-3 | TRBV20-1
CASSPQATGELFF | TGTGCCAGCAGCCCTCAGGCGACCGGGGAGCTGTTTTTT | few | . | TRBJ2-2 | TRBV11-2
CSVDRGNTEAFF | TGCAGCGTTGATCGGGGGAACACTGAAGCTTTCTTT | many | . | TRBJ1-1 | TRBV29-1
CASSPDRPTDTQYF | TGTGCCAGCAGCCCCGACAGGCCGACAGATACGCAGTATTTT | . | . | TRBJ2-3 | TRBV7-9
CASRAFRARLEQYF | TGTGCCAGCAGAGCCTTTAGGGCCCGGTTGGAGCAGTACTTC | many | . | TRBJ2-7 | TRBV28
CASSVAGGLNYEQYF | TGTGCCAGCAGCGTAGCTGGTGGACTAAACTACGAGCAGTACTTC | . | . | TRBJ2-7 | TRBV9
CASSLVLAGRGRTEAFF | TGTGCCAGCAGCTTAGTTCTTGCGGGTCGGGGGAGAACTGAAGCTTTCTTT | few | . | TRBJ1-1 | TRBV7-9
CASRQEGGGRSGNTIYF | TGTGCCAGCCGCCAAGAGGGAGGGGGACGCTCTGGAAACACCATATATTTT | . | . | TRBJ1-3 | TRBV6-4
CASSLGDSPSYEQYF | TGTGCCAGCAGCCTCGGGGACAGTCCCTCCTACGAGCAGTACTTC | . | TRBD1 | TRBJ2-7 | TRBV5-5
CASSQRAGGNYEQYF | TGTGCCAGCAGCCAAAGGGCGGGGGGCAACTACGAGCAGTACTTC | . | TRBD2 | TRBJ2-7 | TRBV14
CSASGTSGGSSYEQYF | TGCAGTGCTTCCGGGACTAGCGGGGGGAGCTCCTACGAGCAGTACTTC | few | TRBD2 | TRBJ2-7 | TRBV20-1